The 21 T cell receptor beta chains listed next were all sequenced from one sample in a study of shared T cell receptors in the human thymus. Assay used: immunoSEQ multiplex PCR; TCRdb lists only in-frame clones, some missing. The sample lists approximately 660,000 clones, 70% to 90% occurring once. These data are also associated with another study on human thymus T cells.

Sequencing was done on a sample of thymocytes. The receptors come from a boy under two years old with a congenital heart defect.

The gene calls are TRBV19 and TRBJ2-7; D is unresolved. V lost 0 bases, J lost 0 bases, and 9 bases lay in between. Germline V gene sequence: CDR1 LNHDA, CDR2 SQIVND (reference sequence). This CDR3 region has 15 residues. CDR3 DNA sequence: TGTGCCAGTAGTATAGATCTCCCTAACTCCTACGAGCAGTACTTC. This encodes CASSIDLPNSYEQYF.

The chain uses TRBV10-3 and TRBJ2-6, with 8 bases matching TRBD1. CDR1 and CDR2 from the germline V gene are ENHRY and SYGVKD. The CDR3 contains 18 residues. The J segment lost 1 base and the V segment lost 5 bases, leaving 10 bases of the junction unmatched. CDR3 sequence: CAISTGQGNDSGANVLTF. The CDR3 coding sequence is TGTGCCATCAGTACAGGACAGGGCAACGATTCTGGGGCCAACGTCCTGACTTTC.

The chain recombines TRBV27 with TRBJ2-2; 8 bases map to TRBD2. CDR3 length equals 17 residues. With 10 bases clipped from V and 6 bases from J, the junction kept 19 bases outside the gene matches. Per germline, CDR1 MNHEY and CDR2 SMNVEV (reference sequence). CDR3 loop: CATLGGPGTRSSGELFF. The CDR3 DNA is TGTGCCACCCTAGGGGGGCCCGGGACTAGATCATCCGGGGAGCTGTTTTTT.

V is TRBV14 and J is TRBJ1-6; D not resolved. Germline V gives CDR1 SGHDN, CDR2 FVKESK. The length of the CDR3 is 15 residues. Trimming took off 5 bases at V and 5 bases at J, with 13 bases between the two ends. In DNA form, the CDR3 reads TGTGCCAGCAGCTCGGGGAACAGAGATAATTCACCCCTCCACTTT. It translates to CASSSGNRDNSPLHF.

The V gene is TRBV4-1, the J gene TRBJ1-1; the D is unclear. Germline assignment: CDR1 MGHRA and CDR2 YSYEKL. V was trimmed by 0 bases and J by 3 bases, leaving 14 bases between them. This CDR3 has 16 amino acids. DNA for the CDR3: TGCGCCAGCAGCCAAGATGGGAAGGAGGTGCACACTGAAGCTTTCTTT. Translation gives CASSQDGKEVHTEAFF.

The CDR3 coding sequence is TGTGCCAGCAGCCTCCTCCCCTACGAGCAGTACTTC. Translating gives CASSLLPYEQYF. The rearrangement joins TRBV5-5 to TRBJ2-7, with D unclear. The CDR3 length is 12 residues. The germline V and J ends were trimmed by 4 bases and 2 bases, with 7 bases remaining between them. Germline V gives CDR1 SGHKS, CDR2 YYEKEE (reference sequence).

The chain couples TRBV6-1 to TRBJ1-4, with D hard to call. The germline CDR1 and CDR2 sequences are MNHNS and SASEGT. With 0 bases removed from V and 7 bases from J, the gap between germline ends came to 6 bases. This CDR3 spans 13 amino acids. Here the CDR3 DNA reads TGTGCCAGCAGTGAAGCGTACGGTGAAAAACTGTTTTTT. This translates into CASSEAYGEKLFF.

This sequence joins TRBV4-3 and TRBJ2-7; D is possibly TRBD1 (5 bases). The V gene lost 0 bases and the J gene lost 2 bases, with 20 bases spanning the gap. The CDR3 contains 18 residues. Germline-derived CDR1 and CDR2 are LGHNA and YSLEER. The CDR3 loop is CASSQERLRGFFTYEQYF. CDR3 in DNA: TGCGCCAGCAGCCAAGAACGGTTAAGGGGCTTCTTCACCTACGAGCAGTACTTC.

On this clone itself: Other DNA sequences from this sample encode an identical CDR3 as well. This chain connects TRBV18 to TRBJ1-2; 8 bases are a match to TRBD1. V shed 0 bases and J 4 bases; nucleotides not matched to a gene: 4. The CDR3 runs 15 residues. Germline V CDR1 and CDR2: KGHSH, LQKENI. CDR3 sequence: CASSPPPGGGYGYTF. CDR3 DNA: TGTGCCAGCTCACCACCTCCAGGGGGCGGCTATGGCTACACCTTC.

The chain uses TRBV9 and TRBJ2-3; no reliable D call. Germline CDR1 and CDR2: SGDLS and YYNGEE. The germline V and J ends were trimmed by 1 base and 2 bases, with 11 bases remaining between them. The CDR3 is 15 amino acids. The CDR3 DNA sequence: TGTGCCAGCAGCGTATCGAGGCTGTACACAGATACGCAGTATTTT. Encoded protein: CASSVSRLYTDTQYF. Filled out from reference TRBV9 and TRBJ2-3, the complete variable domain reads DSGVTQTPKHLITATGQRVTLRCSPRSGDLSVYWYQQSLDQGLQFLIQYYNGEERAKGNILERFSAQQFPDLHSELNLSSLELGDSALYFCASSVSRLYTDTQYFGPGTRLTVL.

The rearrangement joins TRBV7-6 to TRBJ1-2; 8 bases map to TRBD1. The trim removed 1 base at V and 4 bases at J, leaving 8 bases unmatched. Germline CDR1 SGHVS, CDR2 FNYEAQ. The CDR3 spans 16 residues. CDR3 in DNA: TGTGCCAGCAGCTTAGAGACAGGGGCCCCTAGCTATGGCTACACCTTC. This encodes CASSLETGAPSYGYTF.

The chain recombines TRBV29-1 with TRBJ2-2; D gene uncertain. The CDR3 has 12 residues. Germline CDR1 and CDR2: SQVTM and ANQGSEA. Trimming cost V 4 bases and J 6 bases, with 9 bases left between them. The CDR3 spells CSVGSKAGELFF. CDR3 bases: TGCAGCGTTGGAAGCAAAGCCGGGGAGCTGTTTTTT.

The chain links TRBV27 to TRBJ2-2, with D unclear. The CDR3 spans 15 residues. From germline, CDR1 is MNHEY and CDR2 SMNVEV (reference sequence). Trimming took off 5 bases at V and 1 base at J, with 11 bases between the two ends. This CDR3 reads CASSPRGRNTGELFF. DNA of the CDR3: TGTGCCAGCAGTCCCAGAGGCAGGAACACCGGGGAGCTGTTTTTT.

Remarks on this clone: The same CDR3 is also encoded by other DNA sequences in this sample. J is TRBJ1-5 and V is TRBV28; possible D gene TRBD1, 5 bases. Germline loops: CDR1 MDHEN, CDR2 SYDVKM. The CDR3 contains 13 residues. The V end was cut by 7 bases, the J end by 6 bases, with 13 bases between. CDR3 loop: CASTFGGTQPQHF. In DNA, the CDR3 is TGTGCCAGCACCTTCGGGGGGACTCAGCCCCAGCATTTT. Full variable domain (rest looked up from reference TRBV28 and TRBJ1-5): DVKVTQSSRYLVKRTGEKVFLECVQDMDHENMFWYRQDPGLGLRLIYFSYDVKMKEKGDIPEGYSVSREKKERFSLILESASTNQTSMYLCASTFGGTQPQHFGDGTRLSIL.

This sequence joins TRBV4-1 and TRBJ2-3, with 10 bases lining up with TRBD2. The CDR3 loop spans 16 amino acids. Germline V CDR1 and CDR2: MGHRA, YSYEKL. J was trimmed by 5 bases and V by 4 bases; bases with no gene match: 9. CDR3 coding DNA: TGCGCCAGCAGCCGATGGGGGCTAGCGGGAGTAGATACGCAGTATTTT. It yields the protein CASSRWGLAGVDTQYF.

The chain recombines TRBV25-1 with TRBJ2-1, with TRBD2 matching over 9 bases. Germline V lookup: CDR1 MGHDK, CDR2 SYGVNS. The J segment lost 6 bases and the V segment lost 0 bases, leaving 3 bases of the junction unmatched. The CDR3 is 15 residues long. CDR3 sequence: CASSEYRREGNEQFF. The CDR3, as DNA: TGTGCCAGCAGTGAATATCGGCGGGAGGGCAATGAGCAGTTCTTC.

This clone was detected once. CDR3 in DNA: TGTGCCAGCAGCCAAGACCCGGGAGTTCGGGAGACCCAGTACTTC. This codes for CASSQDPGVRETQYF. The chain links TRBV4-2 to TRBJ2-5, with TRBD2 as a possible D gene (6 bases). CDR1 and CDR2 from the germline V gene are LGHNA and YNFKEQ. The ends were cut back, 0 bases at V and 5 bases at J, with 13 bases in the middle. CDR3 length equals 15 residues.

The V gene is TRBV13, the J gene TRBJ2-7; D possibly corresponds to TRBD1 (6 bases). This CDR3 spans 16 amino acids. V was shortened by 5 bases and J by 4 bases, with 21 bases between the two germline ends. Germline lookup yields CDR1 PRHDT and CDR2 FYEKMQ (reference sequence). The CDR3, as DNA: TGTGCCAGCAGCGGGGGCCGCGGTCCACCTAGGTACGAGCAGTACTTC. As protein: CASSGGRGPPRYEQYF.

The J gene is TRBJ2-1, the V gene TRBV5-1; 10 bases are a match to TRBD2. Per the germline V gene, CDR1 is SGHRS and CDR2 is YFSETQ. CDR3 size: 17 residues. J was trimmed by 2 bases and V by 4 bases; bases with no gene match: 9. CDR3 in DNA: TGCGCCAGCAGCACCACGGGGCTAGCGGGAGCCTACAATGAGCAGTTCTTC. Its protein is CASSTTGLAGAYNEQFF.

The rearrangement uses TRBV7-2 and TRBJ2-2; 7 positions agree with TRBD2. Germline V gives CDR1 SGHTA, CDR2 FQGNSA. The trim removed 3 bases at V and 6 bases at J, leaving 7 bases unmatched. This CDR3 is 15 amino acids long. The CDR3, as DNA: TGTGCCAGCAGCTTTAGGGCGGGAGCCCCCGGGGAGCTGTTTTTT. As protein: CASSFRAGAPGELFF.

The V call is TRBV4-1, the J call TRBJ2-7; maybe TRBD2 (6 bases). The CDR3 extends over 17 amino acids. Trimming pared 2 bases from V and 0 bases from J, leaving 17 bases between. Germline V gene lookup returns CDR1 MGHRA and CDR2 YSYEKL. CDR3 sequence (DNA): TGCGCCAGCAGCCAACGCCCCATCCGGGACTTCTCCTACGAGCAGTACTTC. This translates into CASSQRPIRDFSYEQYF.